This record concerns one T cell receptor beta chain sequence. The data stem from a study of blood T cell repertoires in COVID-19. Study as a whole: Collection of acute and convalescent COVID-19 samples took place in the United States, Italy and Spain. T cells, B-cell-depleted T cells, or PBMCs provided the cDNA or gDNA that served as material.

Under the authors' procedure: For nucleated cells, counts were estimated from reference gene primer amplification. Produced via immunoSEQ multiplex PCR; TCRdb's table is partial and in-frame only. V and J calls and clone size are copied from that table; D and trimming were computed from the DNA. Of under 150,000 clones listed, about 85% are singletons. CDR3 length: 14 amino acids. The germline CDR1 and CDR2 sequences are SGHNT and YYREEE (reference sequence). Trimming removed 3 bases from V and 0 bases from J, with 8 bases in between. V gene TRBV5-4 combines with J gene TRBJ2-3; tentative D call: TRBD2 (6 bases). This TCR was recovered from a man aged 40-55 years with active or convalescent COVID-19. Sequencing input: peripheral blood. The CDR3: CASSSGTSTDTQYF. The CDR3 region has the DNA TGTGCCAGCAGCTCTGGGACTAGCACAGATACGCAGTATTTT.